A selection of T cell receptor beta chains follows, all from one sample in a study of Ad26.COV2.S vaccination and SARS-CoV-2 variants. The repertoire was sequenced with immunoSEQ multiplex PCR; TCRdb's copy has only in-frame clones and lacks some. Of about 400,000 clones listed, 88% are singletons. The starting material was peripheral blood, obtained in a trial of Ad26.COV2.S vaccine versus placebo. Every receptor here comes from a person aged 18-65 years who received the Ad26.COV2.S COVID-19 vaccine or a placebo. Both conserved end residues are part of each CDR3. D genes are given only for firm matches. The listing skips clone size in some rows; elsewhere it reads once, few, many or a size class.

CDR3aa: CASSSFTSEQFF
CDR3nt: TGTGCCAGCAGCTCCTTCACATCTGAGCAGTTCTTC
v_gene: TRBV7-8
len: 12
d_gene: -
j_gene: TRBJ2-1
abundance: -

CDR3aa: CASSIEASSTEKLFF
CDR3nt: TGTGCCAGTAGTATAGAGGCCAGTAGCACTGAAAAACTGTTTTTT
v_gene: TRBV19
len: 15
d_gene: -
j_gene: TRBJ1-4
abundance: -

CDR3aa: CATSSSDSSYNSPLHF
CDR3nt: TGTGCCACCAGCAGTTCCGACTCCTCCTATAATTCACCCCTCCACTTT
v_gene: TRBV15
len: 16
d_gene: -
j_gene: TRBJ1-6
abundance: -

CDR3aa: CASSRVSAGGYTF
CDR3nt: TGTGCCAGCAGCCGGGTCTCCGCGGGGGGCTACACCTTC
v_gene: TRBV14
len: 13
d_gene: -
j_gene: TRBJ1-2
abundance: -

CDR3aa: CASSSGREAFF
CDR3nt: TGCGCCAGCAGCTCCGGGAGGGAAGCTTTCTTT
v_gene: TRBV5-1
len: 11
d_gene: -
j_gene: TRBJ1-1
abundance: -

CDR3aa: CASSPNSGGAQETQYF
CDR3nt: TGTGCCAGCAGCCCAAATAGCGGGGGGGCCCAAGAGACCCAGTACTTC
v_gene: TRBV7-9
len: 16
d_gene: TRBD2
j_gene: TRBJ2-5
abundance: -

CDR3aa: CATSDVQGSEDTQYF
CDR3nt: TGTGCCACCAGTGATGTCCAGGGTAGCGAAGATACGCAGTATTTT
v_gene: TRBV24-1
len: 15
d_gene: -
j_gene: TRBJ2-3
abundance: -

CDR3aa: CASSQDGGLAKETQYF
CDR3nt: TGCGCCAGCAGCCAAGATGGGGGACTAGCAAAAGAGACCCAGTACTTC
v_gene: TRBV4-1
len: 16
d_gene: TRBD2
j_gene: TRBJ2-5
abundance: -

CDR3aa: CASSPWRSRGEKLFF
CDR3nt: TGTGCCAGCAGTCCTTGGCGCAGTCGGGGGGAAAAACTGTTTTTT
v_gene: TRBV6-5
len: 15
d_gene: -
j_gene: TRBJ1-4
abundance: -

CDR3aa: CASKHGQGAGYTF
CDR3nt: TGTGCCAGTAAACACGGACAGGGCGCGGGCTACACCTTC
v_gene: TRBV19
len: 13
d_gene: TRBD1
j_gene: TRBJ1-2
abundance: -

CDR3aa: CASSLSDRVQPQHF
CDR3nt: TGTGCCAGCAGTTTATCCGACAGGGTCCAGCCCCAGCATTTT
v_gene: TRBV27
len: 14
d_gene: TRBD1
j_gene: TRBJ1-5
abundance: -

CDR3aa: CASSSVLGSSYEQYF
CDR3nt: TGTGCCAGCAGTTCCGTCCTGGGCAGCTCCTACGAGCAGTACTTC
v_gene: TRBV27
len: 15
d_gene: -
j_gene: TRBJ2-7
abundance: -

CDR3aa: CASILDGSNTGELFF
CDR3nt: TGTGCCAGCATCCTGGACGGATCTAACACCGGGGAGCTGTTTTTT
v_gene: TRBV6-6
len: 15
d_gene: -
j_gene: TRBJ2-2
abundance: -

CDR3aa: CASSLAVAGGRSEQFF
CDR3nt: TGCGCCAGCAGCTTGGCTGTAGCGGGGGGGAGGAGTGAGCAGTTCTTC
v_gene: TRBV5-1
len: 16
d_gene: TRBD2
j_gene: TRBJ2-1
abundance: -

CDR3aa: CASSQIPCEQYF
CDR3nt: TGCGCCAGCAGTCAAATTCCCTGCGAGCAGTACTTC
v_gene: TRBV23-1
len: 12
d_gene: -
j_gene: TRBJ2-7
abundance: -

CDR3aa: CASSLEGGGIQGEQYF
CDR3nt: TGCGCCAGCAGCTTGGAGGGGGGAGGGATTCAGGGCGAGCAGTACTTC
v_gene: TRBV5-1
len: 16
d_gene: -
j_gene: TRBJ2-7
abundance: few

CDR3aa: CASSFRTGGYNEQFF
CDR3nt: TGTGCCAGCAGCTTCCGGACAGGGGGATACAATGAGCAGTTCTTC
v_gene: TRBV11-2
len: 15
d_gene: TRBD1
j_gene: TRBJ2-1
abundance: -

CDR3aa: CSASPTPGLRTGTQYF
CDR3nt: TGCAGTGCTAGTCCCACACCGGGACTCCGAACGGGGACCCAGTACTTC
v_gene: TRBV20-1
len: 16
d_gene: -
j_gene: TRBJ2-5
abundance: -

CDR3aa: CASSFSGGEAFF
CDR3nt: TGTGCCAGCAGCTTTTCAGGGGGCGAAGCTTTCTTT
v_gene: TRBV11-3
len: 12
d_gene: TRBD1
j_gene: TRBJ1-1
abundance: -

CDR3aa: CATSPFLGGARNQPQHF
CDR3nt: TGTGCCACCAGCCCCTTCTTGGGAGGGGCTCGCAATCAGCCCCAGCATTTT
v_gene: TRBV24-1
len: 17
d_gene: -
j_gene: TRBJ1-5
abundance: -

CDR3aa: CASSPPQGRPQHF
CDR3nt: TGTGCCAGCTCACCACCACAGGGACGGCCCCAGCATTTT
v_gene: TRBV18
len: 13
d_gene: -
j_gene: TRBJ1-5
abundance: few

CDR3aa: CASSYSRGLEQYF
CDR3nt: TGTGCCAGCAGTTACTCGAGGGGCCTCGAGCAGTACTTC
v_gene: TRBV6-5
len: 13
d_gene: -
j_gene: TRBJ2-7
abundance: -

CDR3aa: CASSLQLGYTF
CDR3nt: TGTGCCAGCAGCTTACAGTTGGGCTACACCTTC
v_gene: TRBV7-9
len: 11
d_gene: -
j_gene: TRBJ1-2
abundance: -

CDR3aa: CASSYSPGGVNTEAFF
CDR3nt: TGTGCCAGCAGTTACTCTCCGGGGGGGGTGAACACTGAAGCTTTCTTT
v_gene: TRBV6-5
len: 16
d_gene: -
j_gene: TRBJ1-1
abundance: -

CDR3aa: CASSQPRSGNTIYF
CDR3nt: TGCGCCAGCAGCCAACCTCGTAGTGGAAACACCATATATTTT
v_gene: TRBV4-1
len: 14
d_gene: -
j_gene: TRBJ1-3
abundance: -

CDR3aa: CASSWGGTAYGYTF
CDR3nt: TGTGCCAGCAGCTGGGGAGGGACAGCCTATGGCTACACCTTC
v_gene: TRBV5-4
len: 14
d_gene: TRBD1
j_gene: TRBJ1-2
abundance: -

CDR3aa: CASSSEMGLDEQFF
CDR3nt: TGTGCCAGTAGTTCCGAAATGGGGCTCGATGAGCAGTTCTTC
v_gene: TRBV19
len: 14
d_gene: -
j_gene: TRBJ2-1
abundance: -

CDR3aa: CASSVGGEQFF
CDR3nt: TGTGCCAGCAGTGTAGGGGGTGAGCAGTTCTTC
v_gene: TRBV25-1
len: 11
d_gene: -
j_gene: TRBJ2-1
abundance: -

CDR3aa: CASSPARGRNEKLFF
CDR3nt: TGTGCCAGCAGTCCCGCACGGGGCCGGAATGAAAAACTGTTTTTT
v_gene: TRBV11-2
len: 15
d_gene: -
j_gene: TRBJ1-4
abundance: -

CDR3aa: CASSQGPTEAFF
CDR3nt: TGCGCCAGCAGCCAAGGACCGACCGAAGCTTTCTTT
v_gene: TRBV4-1
len: 12
d_gene: -
j_gene: TRBJ1-1
abundance: -

CDR3aa: CASSLDRGRANGYTF
CDR3nt: TGTGCCAGCAGCTTAGATCGTGGCAGGGCTAATGGCTACACCTTC
v_gene: TRBV7-2
len: 15
d_gene: -
j_gene: TRBJ1-2
abundance: -

CDR3aa: CASSPIDGDTQYF
CDR3nt: TGTGCCAGCAGCCCCATCGATGGAGATACGCAGTATTTT
v_gene: TRBV5-5
len: 13
d_gene: -
j_gene: TRBJ2-3
abundance: once

CDR3aa: CASRSGLNTEAFF
CDR3nt: TGTGCCAGCAGGTCGGGGCTGAACACTGAAGCTTTCTTT
v_gene: TRBV7-9
len: 13
d_gene: -
j_gene: TRBJ1-1
abundance: few

CDR3aa: CASSTGRSEGPLHF
CDR3nt: TGCGCCAGCAGCACAGGAAGGTCAGAGGGACCCCTCCACTTT
v_gene: TRBV5-1
len: 14
d_gene: -
j_gene: TRBJ1-6
abundance: -

CDR3aa: CASTRVVAGGSSYNEQFF
CDR3nt: TGTGCCAGCACCCGAGTGGTAGCGGGGGGCAGCTCCTACAATGAGCAGTTCTTC
v_gene: TRBV3-1/TRBV3-2
len: 18
d_gene: TRBD2
j_gene: TRBJ2-1
abundance: -

CDR3aa: CASSLEGLAYNEQFF
CDR3nt: TGTGCCAGCAGCTTAGAGGGACTAGCCTACAATGAGCAGTTCTTC
v_gene: TRBV7-2
len: 15
d_gene: TRBD2
j_gene: TRBJ2-1
abundance: -

CDR3aa: CASSPDGQGGYGYTF
CDR3nt: TGCGCCAGCAGCCCAGATGGACAGGGAGGCTATGGCTACACCTTC
v_gene: TRBV4-1
len: 15
d_gene: TRBD1
j_gene: TRBJ1-2
abundance: -

CDR3aa: CASSQAPTYEQYF
CDR3nt: TGCGCCAGCAGCCAAGCGCCGACCTACGAGCAGTACTTC
v_gene: TRBV4-1
len: 13
d_gene: -
j_gene: TRBJ2-7
abundance: -

CDR3aa: CASSYLAGGLGNEQFF
CDR3nt: TGTGCCAGCAGCTACTTAGCGGGGGGCCTGGGAAATGAGCAGTTCTTC
v_gene: TRBV5-6
len: 16
d_gene: TRBD2
j_gene: TRBJ2-1
abundance: -

CDR3aa: CASSFSQGIRNEQFF
CDR3nt: TGCGCCAGCAGCTTCTCTCAGGGGATACGGAATGAGCAGTTCTTC
v_gene: TRBV5-1
len: 15
d_gene: -
j_gene: TRBJ2-1
abundance: -